Following are 8 T cell receptor beta chains from one sample sequenced in a study of cytomegalovirus exposure and HLA in healthy donors. Primers: 60 Vbeta forward and 13 Jbeta reverse. Profiled with immunoSEQ multiplex PCR; TCRdb holds only in-frame clones, not every one. This listing includes fewer than 75,000 clones. Sample: PBMCs. The receptors stem from a boy aged 5-17 years in good health and CMV-seronegative.

This chain connects TRBV10-3 to TRBJ2-7; a possible D gene is TRBD2 (6 bases). The V end was cut by 6 bases, the J end by 1 base, with 13 bases between. Germline loops: CDR1 ENHRY, CDR2 SYGVKD. The CDR3 contains 14 residues. CDR3 amino acids: CAIRGGRESYEQYF. CDR3 nucleotide sequence: TGTGCCATCAGGGGAGGCAGAGAGTCCTACGAGCAGTACTTC.

The gene calls are TRBV18 and TRBJ1-2, with D tentatively TRBD1 (6 bases). From germline, CDR1 is KGHSH and CDR2 LQKENI. The CDR3 contains 15 residues. With 3 bases removed from V and 0 bases from J, the gap between germline ends came to 11 bases. CDR3 amino acids: CASSPYREPNYGYTF. For the CDR3, the DNA is TGTGCCAGCTCACCGTACAGGGAACCTAACTATGGCTACACCTTC.

The chain combines TRBV7-2 with TRBJ1-2, with D possibly being TRBD1 (5 bases). Germline V gene sequence: CDR1 SGHTA, CDR2 FQGNSA. Trimming removed 4 bases from V and 0 bases from J, with 15 bases in between. The CDR3 totals 16 residues. CDR3 region: CASSSRQRQSNYGYTF. In DNA, the CDR3 is TGTGCCAGCAGCTCGCGGCAAAGACAGTCTAACTATGGCTACACCTTC. The variable domain in full, completed from reference TRBV7-2 and TRBJ1-2, reads GAGVSQSPSNKVTEKGKDVELRCDPISGHTALYWYRQSLGQGLEFLIYFQGNSAPDKSGLPSDRFSAERTGGSVSTLTIQRTQQEDSAVYLCASSSRQRQSNYGYTFGSGTRLTVV.

The V gene is TRBV18, the J gene TRBJ2-1; a possible D gene is TRBD2 (6 bases). CDR1 and CDR2 from the germline V gene are KGHSH and LQKENI. This CDR3 spans 15 amino acids. V was trimmed by 3 bases and J by 0 bases, leaving 9 bases between them. CDR3 region: CASSPSGVSYNEQFF. CDR3 in DNA: TGTGCCAGCTCACCTTCGGGAGTCTCCTACAATGAGCAGTTCTTC.

V and J are TRBV5-6 and TRBJ2-7; tentative D call: TRBD1 (6 bases). There are 15 residues in the CDR3. Deletions cut 5 bases from V and 7 bases from J, with 22 bases between. CDR1 is SGHDT, CDR2 YYEEEE, per germline. The CDR3: CASRDQFGGPREQYF. The CDR3 region has the DNA TGTGCCAGCAGGGACCAGTTTGGGGGCCCCCGGGAGCAGTACTTC.

The chain employs TRBV7-2 and TRBJ2-1, with 9 bases aligning to TRBD1. With 1 base clipped from V and 7 bases from J, the junction kept 5 bases outside the gene matches. The CDR3 has 15 amino acids. The germline gives CDR1 SGHTA, CDR2 FQGNSA. CDR3 DNA sequence: TGTGCCAGCAGCTTAGGGGACAGGGATGGAAATGAGCAGTTCTTC. It yields the protein CASSLGDRDGNEQFF.

The CDR3 nucleotides are TGCGCCAGCAGCTCCTCTGGGGAGCTGTTTTTT. It encodes CASSSSGELFF. J is TRBJ2-2 and V is TRBV4-3; D remains unclear. Germline values: CDR1 LGHNA, CDR2 YSLEER. V was shortened by 5 bases and J by 8 bases, with 6 bases between the two germline ends. The CDR3 contains 11 residues.

The chain uses TRBV6-4 and TRBJ1-2; 11 bases match TRBD1. The V segment lost 6 bases and the J segment 8 bases; nucleotides outside the gene matches: 8. Per the germline V gene, CDR1 is MRHNA and CDR2 is SNTAGT. The CDR3 contains 14 residues. The chain's CDR3 is CASRPGTGGTGYTF. The CDR3 DNA reads TGTGCCAGCAGACCCGGGACAGGGGGAACAGGCTACACCTTC.